This T cell receptor beta chain was observed in a study of cytomegalovirus exposure and HLA in healthy donors. Study-level points and caveats: Presence/absence analyses supposed approximately even sequencing depth among donors. The HLA-A and HLA-B alleles of most subjects were reportedly predicted accurately from TCR beta sequences.

The PCR contained 60 Vbeta and 13 Jbeta primers. TCRdb keeps only in-frame clones here, not all; method: immunoSEQ multiplex PCR. Among about 98,000 clones listed, around four fifths were seen once. This CDR3 comprises 16 residues. CDR1 is MGHDK and CDR2 is SYGVNS in the germline V gene. Trimming pared 4 bases from V and 0 bases from J, leaving 10 bases between. A word on this clone: What it binds is not known.

The source material was PBMCs. The receptor comes from a female donor in good health and CMV-seropositive. This chain joins TRBV25-1 and TRBJ2-6; D remains ambiguous. The CDR3: CASSGRHSSGANVLTF. The DNA of the CDR3 is TGTGCCAGCAGTGGACGTCACAGCTCTGGGGCCAACGTCCTGACTTTC.